This T cell receptor beta chain was profiled in a study of shared clonotypes between healthy human individuals. Trimming removed 5 bases from V and 0 bases from J, with 7 bases in between. Germline V gene sequence: CDR1 SGHVS, CDR2 FNYEAQ. CDR3 length: 13 amino acids. Clones were sequenced by immunoSEQ multiplex PCR, and TCRdb holds only the in-frame ones, with some missing. There are some 1.5 million clones in the sample; around 97% occur only once, and approximately 1.1% lies in the top ten. The V gene is TRBV7-6, the J gene TRBJ2-5; no firm D call. The TCR comes from a man aged 25 to 40 in good health. Sequences were obtained from naive CD4+ T cells sorted from blood. Subset of the sample: CD45RA+ positively selected. In DNA, the CDR3 is TGTGCCAGCAGCAACACGTACCAAGAGACCCAGTACTTC. Its protein product is CASSNTYQETQYF.